One sample yielded the 26 T cell receptor beta chains listed below, sequenced in a study of beta chain features in type 1 diabetes. Since all of the isolated RNA was reverse transcribed, expressed TCRB transcripts were what got sequenced. Clones were sequenced by immunoSEQ multiplex PCR, and TCRdb holds only the in-frame ones, with some missing. The sample carries about 710,000 clones, 11% to 15% recorded once. The study's findings and limits: The study found moderately but significantly shorter TCRB CDR3s in all four CD4+ subsets of Type 1 diabetes patients.

Their antigens remain unidentified. The sequenced material came from naive CD4+ T cells from blood. The receptors were sampled from a man between 18 and 29 years old with type 1 diabetes.

The chain links TRBV6-5 to TRBJ1-1, with no clear D. The germline V and J ends were trimmed by 6 bases and 0 bases, with 8 bases remaining between them. The CDR3 has 13 amino acids. Germline CDR1 is MNHEY and CDR2 is SVGAGI. CDR3 in amino acids: CASRSSLNTEAFF. The DNA for the CDR3 is TGTGCCAGCAGGAGCAGTTTGAACACTGAAGCTTTCTTT.

CDR3 loop: CAWSSTGPNYGYTF. CDR3 DNA sequence: TGTGCCTGGAGTTCAACAGGGCCAAACTATGGCTACACCTTC. The chain couples TRBV30 to TRBJ1-2; D may be TRBD1 (6 bases). There are 14 residues in the CDR3. Germline V gives CDR1 GTSNPN, CDR2 SVGIG (reference sequence). Trimming stripped 2 bases from V and 2 bases from J, with 12 bases between.

The rearrangement joins TRBV2 to TRBJ1-5, with D possibly being TRBD1 (6 bases). Per germline, CDR1 SNHLY and CDR2 FYNNEI. The CDR3 has 14 residues. Trimming took 3 bases from V and 4 from J, leaving 10 bases between them. CDR3 nucleotides: TGTGCCAGCAGTGATAGGACAGCAAATCAGCCCCAGCATTTT. It yields the protein CASSDRTANQPQHF. The full variable domain, in which reference TRBV2 and TRBJ1-5 provide the parts outside the CDR3, is EPEVTQTPSHQVTQMGQEVILRCVPISNHLYFYWYRQILGQKVEFLVSFYNNEISEKSEIFDDQFSVERPDGSNFTLKIRSTKLEDSAMYFCASSDRTANQPQHFGDGTRLSIL.

This clone was picked up a small number of times. The chain's CDR3 is CASSSTGGYNEQFF. In nucleotides, the CDR3 is TGTGCCAGCAGCTCCACTGGCGGTTACAATGAGCAGTTCTTC. The chain recombines TRBV2 with TRBJ2-1; the D is unclear. The CDR3 sequence is 14 residues long. V was shortened by 6 bases and J by 4 bases, with 13 bases between the two germline ends. Germline CDR1 SNHLY, CDR2 FYNNEI. The full variable domain, its missing parts supplied by reference TRBV2 and TRBJ2-1, is EPEVTQTPSHQVTQMGQEVILRCVPISNHLYFYWYRQILGQKVEFLVSFYNNEISEKSEIFDDQFSVERPDGSNFTLKIRSTKLEDSAMYFCASSSTGGYNEQFFGPGTRLTVL.

This clone occurred a few times. J is TRBJ2-3 and V is TRBV4-1, with 9 bases that match TRBD2. Trimming took 6 bases from V and 2 from J; bases not matched to a gene: 6. The germline V gene has CDR1 MGHRA and CDR2 YSYEKL. The CDR3 runs to 15 residues. In DNA, the CDR3 is TGCGCCAGCAGTTCGGAGCGGGAGGCCACAGATACGCAGTATTTT. This encodes CASSSEREATDTQYF.

The V call is TRBV7-2, the J call TRBJ2-1; TRBD2 aligns across 14 bases. V shed 5 bases and J 9 bases; nucleotides not matched to a gene: 9. The CDR3 covers 16 residues. Germline loops: CDR1 SGHTA, CDR2 FQGNSA. CDR3 DNA sequence: TGTGCCAGCAGCGACTCCGGGACTAGCGGGAGCACTGAGCAGTTCTTC. Translated, it gives CASSDSGTSGSTEQFF. The whole variable domain, remainder taken from reference TRBV7-2 and TRBJ2-1, is GAGVSQSPSNKVTEKGKDVELRCDPISGHTALYWYRQSLGQGLEFLIYFQGNSAPDKSGLPSDRFSAERTGGSVSTLTIQRTQQEDSAVYLCASSDSGTSGSTEQFFGPGTRLTVL.

This clone was detected only a few times. The chain combines TRBV30 with TRBJ2-7; D may be TRBD2 (7 bases). The ends were cut back, 0 bases at V and 6 bases at J, with 12 bases in the middle. Germline-derived CDR1 and CDR2 are GTSNPN and SVGIG (reference sequence). CDR3 length: 13 residues. The CDR3 reads CAWSVGGDTEQYF. CDR3 in DNA: TGTGCCTGGAGTGTAGGGGGGGATACCGAGCAGTACTTC.

This clone was picked up a small number of times. The chain employs TRBV28 and TRBJ2-7, with TRBD1 as a possible D gene (5 bases). CDR3 length: 15 residues. Trimming stripped 4 bases from V and 5 bases from J, with 18 bases between. CDR1 and CDR2 from the germline V gene are MDHEN and SYDVKM. The CDR3 reads CASSSTVQRGHEQYF. The CDR3 DNA reads TGTGCCAGCAGTTCGACAGTTCAAAGGGGTCACGAGCAGTACTTC.

There are a few counts of this clone. The gene calls are TRBV4-1 and TRBJ2-7; maybe TRBD1 (5 bases). Germline V gene lookup returns CDR1 MGHRA and CDR2 YSYEKL. The CDR3 is 14 residues long. V lost 2 bases and J 3 bases, leaving 11 bases between the germline ends. The DNA of the CDR3 is TGCGCCAGCAGCCAACAGGGTCGCTTCTACGAGCAGTACTTC. Residues: CASSQQGRFYEQYF.

The chain uses TRBV6-5 and TRBJ1-6; 7 nucleotides align to TRBD1. V lost 9 bases to trimming and J lost 6 bases; unmatched junction nucleotides: 8. Per germline, CDR1 MNHEY and CDR2 SVGAGI. CDR3 size: 14 residues. For the CDR3, the DNA is TGTGCCAGTACCGGGACAGCAGCTAATTCACCCCTCCACTTT. Amino acids: CASTGTAANSPLHF.

This clone has just a few counts. The chain links TRBV5-1 to TRBJ2-7; TRBD2 aligns across 8 bases. The CDR3 totals 15 residues. Per germline, CDR1 SGHRS and CDR2 YFSETQ. V gave up 4 bases and J gave up 2 bases; unmatched junction bases: 8. The CDR3 DNA follows: TGCGCCAGCAGCAACCCTAGCGGGCATACCTACGAGCAGTACTTC. As protein: CASSNPSGHTYEQYF.

This sequence joins TRBV18 and TRBJ2-6; D possibly corresponds to TRBD1 (6 bases). The CDR3 sequence is 17 residues long. Trimming shortened V by 3 bases and J by 0 bases, and 12 bases separated the two germline ends. Germline lookup yields CDR1 KGHSH and CDR2 LQKENI. CDR3 amino acids: CASSPATGSSGANVLTF. In DNA form, the CDR3 reads TGTGCCAGCTCACCTGCGACAGGCAGCTCTGGGGCCAACGTCCTGACTTTC.

The J gene is TRBJ2-3, the V gene TRBV4-3; possibly TRBD1 for D (6 bases). Germline-derived CDR1 and CDR2 are LGHNA and YSLEER. The CDR3 is made up of 20 amino acids. Trimming removed 0 bases from V and 7 bases from J, with 29 bases in between. The chain's CDR3 is CASSQDWGQEFYPSSNTQYF. The CDR3 nucleotides are TGCGCCAGCAGCCAAGATTGGGGACAAGAATTCTACCCTAGCAGCAATACGCAGTATTTT.

Points on this clone: Other DNA sequences from this sample encode an identical CDR3 as well. V gene TRBV30 combines with J gene TRBJ1-1; 8 bases are shared with TRBD1. This CDR3 spans 14 amino acids. V was pared by 1 base and J by 11 bases, with 12 bases of the junction left unmatched. The germline V gene encodes CDR1 GTSNPN and CDR2 SVGIG (reference sequence). The CDR3 here is CAWSGHRGISGAFF. The CDR3 DNA reads as TGTGCCTGGAGTGGGCACAGGGGGATCTCAGGGGCTTTCTTT.

This clone was found a few times. The chain is built from TRBV14 and TRBJ1-4; D is ambiguous. V was cut by 1 base and J by 5 bases, with 17 bases left in between. Germline CDR1 and CDR2: SGHDN and FVKESK. The CDR3 runs to 17 residues. In DNA form, the CDR3 reads TGTGCCAGCAGCCAAGGTCGATGGGTCAACTCAAATGAAAAACTGTTTTTT. Translating it yields CASSQGRWVNSNEKLFF. The full variable domain, its missing parts supplied by reference TRBV14 and TRBJ1-4, is EAGVTQFPSHSVIEKGQTVTLRCDPISGHDNLYWYRRVMGKEIKFLLHFVKESKQDESGMPNNRFLAERTGGTYSTLKVQPAELEDSGVYFCASSQGRWVNSNEKLFFGSGTQLSVL.

The rearrangement joins TRBV30 to TRBJ1-3; TRBD1 matches at 9 bases. Germline CDR1 and CDR2: GTSNPN and SVGIG (reference sequence). V gave up 0 bases and J gave up 7 bases; unmatched junction bases: 4. CDR3 length equals 14 residues. CDR3 coding DNA: TGTGCCTGGAGTGTACTACAGGGGGCTAACACCATATATTTT. This gives the protein CAWSVLQGANTIYF. Using reference TRBV30 and TRBJ1-3 for the parts outside the CDR3, the full variable domain is SQTIHQWPATLVQPVGSPLSLECTVEGTSNPNLYWYRQAAGRGLQLLFYSVGIGQISSEVPQNLSASRPQDRQFILSSKKLLLSDSGFYLCAWSVLQGANTIYFGEGSWLTVV.

This clone showed up just a few times. This chain links TRBV30 with TRBJ2-5; possible D gene TRBD1, 6 bases. This CDR3 has 13 amino acids. The germline gives CDR1 GTSNPN, CDR2 SVGIG (reference sequence). Trimming shortened V by 2 bases and J by 5 bases, and 12 bases separated the two germline ends. CDR3 region: CAWSIQGPETQYF. The CDR3 DNA is TGTGCCTGGAGTATTCAGGGGCCCGAGACCCAGTACTTC.

This clone was counted a single time. This chain joins TRBV28 and TRBJ1-5; D unresolved. CDR3 length: 13 residues. Germline CDR1 reads MDHEN; CDR2 reads SYDVKM. V was pared by 2 bases and J by 7 bases, with 9 bases between. For the CDR3, the DNA is TGTGCCAGCAGTTTACAGGCAAAGCAGCCCCAGCATTTT. The encoded protein is CASSLQAKQPQHF. Full variable domain (outside the CDR3, taken from reference TRBV28 and TRBJ1-5): DVKVTQSSRYLVKRTGEKVFLECVQDMDHENMFWYRQDPGLGLRLIYFSYDVKMKEKGDIPEGYSVSREKKERFSLILESASTNQTSMYLCASSLQAKQPQHFGDGTRLSIL.

The chain employs TRBV9 and TRBJ1-4, with D possibly being TRBD1 (5 bases). Germline-derived CDR1 and CDR2 are SGDLS and YYNGEE. V lost 5 bases and J 1 base, leaving 12 bases between the germline ends. The CDR3 has 15 residues. CDR3 protein: CASSEARGTNEKLFF. The CDR3 bases are TGTGCCAGCAGTGAAGCTAGGGGAACTAATGAAAAACTGTTTTTT.

This clone was counted only a few times. J is TRBJ2-1 and V is TRBV15; TRBD2 aligns across 13 bases. V shed 3 bases, J shed 6 bases, and the junction held 2 bases outside the gene matches. The CDR3 spans 15 residues. Germline values: CDR1 LNHNV, CDR2 YYDKDF (reference sequence). This CDR3 is CATSSGLAGANEQFF. The CDR3 nucleotides are TGTGCCACCAGCAGCGGACTAGCGGGAGCCAATGAGCAGTTCTTC.

For this clone: The same CDR3 is also encoded by other DNA sequences in this sample. V usage is TRBV5-1 and J usage is TRBJ1-2; TRBD1 is a possible D gene (6 bases). CDR1 and CDR2 from the germline V gene are SGHRS and YFSETQ. Between the trimmed V and J ends, which lost 0 bases and 6 bases, there was a span of 9 bases. This CDR3 contains 13 residues. The CDR3 DNA is TGCGCCAGCAGCTTGGAAACAGGGAATGGCTACACCTTC. This translates into CASSLETGNGYTF. The entire variable domain, with the rest obtained from reference TRBV5-1 and TRBJ1-2, is as follows: KAGVTQTPRYLIKTRGQQVTLSCSPISGHRSVSWYQQTPGQGLQFLFEYFSETQRNKGNFPGRFSGRQFSNSRSEMNVSTLELGDSALYLCASSLETGNGYTFGSGTRLTVV.

This clone occurred a few times. This chain joins TRBV4-1 and TRBJ2-5; D is unresolved. V was clipped by 0 bases and J by 5 bases, with 7 bases between them. The CDR3 contains 13 residues. In germline, CDR1 is MGHRA, CDR2 YSYEKL. CDR3 residues: CASSQEISETQYF. The CDR3, as DNA: TGCGCCAGCAGCCAAGAGATTTCGGAGACCCAGTACTTC.

This clone was recorded a few times. The CDR3 is CASSYSKAATNEKLFF. In DNA form, the CDR3 reads TGTGCCAGCAGTTACTCGAAGGCCGCAACTAATGAAAAACTGTTTTTT. V usage is TRBV6-5 and J usage is TRBJ1-4, with unresolved D. Germline V CDR1 and CDR2: MNHEY, SVGAGI. This CDR3 has 16 residues. Trimming pared 0 bases from V and 0 bases from J, leaving 8 bases between.

This chain connects TRBV30 to TRBJ2-2, with 8 bases aligning to TRBD2. This CDR3 comprises 13 residues. The ends lost 5 bases at V and 6 bases at J; junction bases unmatched: 5. Germline loops: CDR1 GTSNPN, CDR2 SVGIG (reference sequence). CDR3 nucleotides: TGTGCCTGGTCCAAGACTAGCGCCGGGGAGCTGTTTTTT. Its translation: CAWSKTSAGELFF.

Only a few counts were recorded for this clone. V and J are TRBV9 and TRBJ2-1; the D call may be TRBD1 or TRBD2 (5 bases each). The CDR3 runs 15 residues. Germline assignment: CDR1 SGDLS and CDR2 YYNGEE. With 2 bases removed from V and 6 bases from J, the gap between germline ends came to 15 bases. CDR3 nucleotide sequence: TGTGCCAGCAGCGTCTTAAGTTATGGGGGCAATGAGCAGTTCTTC. This encodes CASSVLSYGGNEQFF.

This sequence joins TRBV4-3 and TRBJ1-2; the D gene is possibly TRBD1 (6 bases). This CDR3 region has 15 residues. Germline values: CDR1 LGHNA, CDR2 YSLEER. Trimming shortened V by 3 bases and J by 8 bases, and 19 bases separated the two germline ends. The CDR3, as DNA: TGCGCCAGCAGCCAGAGCTTCCAGGGGCCTGGGGGCTACACCTTC. This encodes CASSQSFQGPGGYTF.